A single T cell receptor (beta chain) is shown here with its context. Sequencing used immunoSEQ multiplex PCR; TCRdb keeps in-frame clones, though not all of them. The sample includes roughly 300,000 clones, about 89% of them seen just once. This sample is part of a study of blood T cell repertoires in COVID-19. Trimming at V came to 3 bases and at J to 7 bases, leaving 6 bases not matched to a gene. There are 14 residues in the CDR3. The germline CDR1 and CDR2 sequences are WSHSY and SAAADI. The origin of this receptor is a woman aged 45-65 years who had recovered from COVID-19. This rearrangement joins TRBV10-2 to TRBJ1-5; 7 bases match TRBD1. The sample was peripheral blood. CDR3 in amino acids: CASSEGGLEQPQHF. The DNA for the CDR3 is TGCGCCAGCAGTGAAGGGGGCTTAGAGCAGCCCCAGCATTTT.